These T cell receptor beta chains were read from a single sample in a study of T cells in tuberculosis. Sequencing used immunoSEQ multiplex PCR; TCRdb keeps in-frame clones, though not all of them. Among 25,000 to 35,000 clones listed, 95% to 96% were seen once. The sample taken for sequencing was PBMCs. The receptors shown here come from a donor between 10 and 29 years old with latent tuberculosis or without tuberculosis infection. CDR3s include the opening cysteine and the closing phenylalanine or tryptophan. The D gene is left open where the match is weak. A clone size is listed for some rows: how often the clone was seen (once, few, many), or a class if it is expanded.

CASSTSGSGTGELFF	TGTGCCAGTAGTACAAGCGGGAGCGGCACCGGGGAGCTGTTTTTT	TRBJ2-2	TRBD2	TRBV19	-
CASKRGQVENTEAFF	TGTGCCAGCAAAAGAGGACAGGTAGAGAACACTGAAGCTTTCTTT	TRBJ1-1	TRBD1	TRBV2	once
CASTRGISSYNEQFF	TGCGCCAGCACCCGCGGTATAAGCTCCTACAATGAGCAGTTCTTC	TRBJ2-1	-	TRBV10-1	few
CASSTGGVPNQPQHF	TGTGCCAGCAGCACAGGAGGGGTCCCCAATCAGCCCCAGCATTTT	TRBJ1-5	-	TRBV7-9	-
CASSGTPGQWNTEAFF	TGTGCCAGCAGCGGGACACCGGGACAGTGGAACACTGAAGCTTTCTTT	TRBJ1-1	TRBD1	TRBV7-9	-
CASSLGQGAYEQYF	TGTGCCAGCAGCTTAGGACAGGGGGCCTATGAGCAGTACTTC	TRBJ2-7	TRBD1	TRBV7-9	-
CASSLLEGATDNSPLHF	TGTGCCAGCAGTTTATTAGAAGGGGCGACCGATAATTCACCCCTCCACTTT	TRBJ1-6	-	TRBV27	-
CASSEFRSEAFF	TGTGCCAGCAGTGAATTTAGGAGTGAAGCTTTCTTT	TRBJ1-1	-	TRBV6-1	-
CASSQGSAGGGNTQYF	TGCGCCAGCAGCCAAGGGTCGGCGGGGGGCGGAAATACGCAGTATTTT	TRBJ2-3	TRBD2	TRBV4-1	-
CASSPYPPGGGNEQFF	TGTGCCAGCAGCCCGTATCCGCCGGGGGGTGGTAATGAGCAGTTCTTC	TRBJ2-1	TRBD2	TRBV5-4	-
CATSGSVSNQPQHF	TGTGCCACCAGCGGCAGTGTTAGCAATCAGCCCCAGCATTTT	TRBJ1-5	-	TRBV15	-
CASSLTTQWRWNEQFF	TGTGCCAGCAGCTTGACGACCCAGTGGCGGTGGAATGAGCAGTTCTTC	TRBJ2-1	-	TRBV5-8	-
CASTLADRNYGYTF	TGTGCCAGCACCCTTGCGGACAGGAACTATGGCTACACCTTC	TRBJ1-2	TRBD1	TRBV28	once
CASSVLAGGEQFF	TGTGCCAGCAGTGTCCTAGCGGGAGGTGAGCAGTTCTTC	TRBJ2-1	TRBD2	TRBV25-1	-
CASSFPGQGNTEAFF	TGTGCCAGCAGCTTTCCGGGACAGGGAAACACTGAAGCTTTCTTT	TRBJ1-1	TRBD1	TRBV7-9	-
CASTPGGNYGYTF	TGTGCCAGCACCCCAGGAGGGAACTATGGCTACACCTTC	TRBJ1-2	-	TRBV7-9	-
CASSFAGHTGELFF	TGTGCTAGCAGCTTCGCGGGGCACACCGGGGAGCTGTTTTTT	TRBJ2-2	-	TRBV7-7	-
CASSIGSASAYEQYF	TGTGCCAGTAGTATTGGGAGCGCGTCAGCCTACGAGCAGTACTTC	TRBJ2-7	-	TRBV19	-
CASSDDRLSYNEQFF	TGTGCCAGCAGTGACGACAGGTTATCCTACAATGAGCAGTTCTTC	TRBJ2-1	-	TRBV6-6	-
CATKLAGQETQYF	TGCGCCACTAAACTAGCGGGACAAGAGACCCAGTACTTC	TRBJ2-5	TRBD2	TRBV10-2	-
CASSPGTSGGRWDEQYF	TGTGCCAGCAGCCCCGGGACTAGCGGGGGGCGTTGGGACGAGCAGTACTTC	TRBJ2-7	TRBD2	TRBV11-1	-
CASIGESYEQYF	TGTGCCAGCATCGGAGAGAGCTACGAGCAGTACTTC	TRBJ2-7	-	TRBV7-3	-
CASSLGLAGMDEQFF	TGCGCCAGCAGCTTGGGACTAGCGGGGATGGATGAGCAGTTCTTC	TRBJ2-1	TRBD2	TRBV5-1	-
CASSRQGPQEETQYF	TGTGCCAGCAGCAGACAGGGGCCACAGGAAGAGACCCAGTACTTC	TRBJ2-5	TRBD1	TRBV14	-
CASSLIRGPSKNEQFF	TGTGCCAGCAGCTTAATACGGGGTCCTTCCAAAAATGAGCAGTTCTTC	TRBJ2-1	-	TRBV7-9	once
CASSELPPSGSLTYEQYF	TGCGCCAGCAGTGAGCTCCCCCCATCGGGGTCCCTCACCTACGAGCAGTACTTC	TRBJ2-7	-	TRBV10-1	once
CASSYSSLLNTEAFF	TGTGCCAGCAGTTACTCATCACTTCTAAACACTGAAGCTTTCTTT	TRBJ1-1	-	TRBV6-5	-
CASSGGGTSTDTQYF	TGTGCCAGCAGTGGCGGGGGGACTAGCACAGATACGCAGTATTTT	TRBJ2-3	TRBD2	TRBV11-3	-
CASSPDRTNGYTF	TGTGCCAGCTCACCGGACAGGACCAATGGCTACACCTTC	TRBJ1-2	TRBD1	TRBV18	once
CASSLSGSSTDTQYF	TGCGCCAGCAGCCTAAGCGGATCTAGCACAGATACGCAGTATTTT	TRBJ2-3	-	TRBV5-1	-
CASSMGGSNLYEQYF	TGTGCCAGCAGCATGGGAGGGAGTAACCTTTATGAGCAGTACTTC	TRBJ2-7	TRBD2	TRBV5-4	-
CASSSGGPLTEQFF	TGTGCCAGCAGTTCCGGGGGTCCCCTCACAGAGCAGTTCTTC	TRBJ2-1	-	TRBV27	-
CASSGDPSSYNEQFF	TGTGCCAGCAGCGGAGATCCGAGCTCCTACAATGAGCAGTTCTTC	TRBJ2-1	-	TRBV9	-
CASTRSTSTNEKLFF	TGTGCCAGCACCCGATCTACCTCAACTAATGAAAAACTGTTTTTT	TRBJ1-4	-	TRBV11-2	-
CASSRTGRNEKLFF	TGTGCCAGCAGCCGGACAGGGAGGAATGAAAAACTGTTTTTT	TRBJ1-4	TRBD1	TRBV11-2	-
CASSLQGQGFEQYF	TGTGCCAGCAGCTTACAGGGACAGGGGTTCGAGCAGTACTTC	TRBJ2-7	TRBD1	TRBV7-2	-